This is a list of T cell receptor beta chains from one sample in a study of blood T cell repertoires in COVID-19. Assay: immunoSEQ multiplex PCR; the TCRdb copy retains only in-frame clones and omits some. The sample contains some 150,000 clones, more than 70% of which appear only once. The material sequenced was peripheral blood. Source of these receptors: a man between 60 and 75 years old with active or convalescent COVID-19. Each CDR3 is given with its conserved first and last residue. D genes are given only for firm matches. Size tells how often a clone was seen (once, few, many) or the class of an expanded clone, and some rows leave it out.

v_gene	j_gene	d_gene	abundance	CDR3nt	CDR3aa
TRBV10-3	TRBJ1-6	TRBD1	NA	TGTGCCATCAGCGTCTCGACAGGGGATAATTCACCCCTCCACTTT	CAISVSTGDNSPLHF
TRBV23-1	TRBJ1-3	NA	NA	TGCGCCAGCGGGGGGGGCCTCTCTGGAAACACCATATATTTT	CASGGGLSGNTIYF
TRBV9	TRBJ2-3	TRBD2	NA	TGTGCCAGCAGCGCCACCATCGGACTAGCGGGAGACCGCACAGATACGCAGTATTTT	CASSATIGLAGDRTDTQYF
TRBV6-6	TRBJ1-3	TRBD1	NA	TGTGCCAGCAGTGTCCGGGACAGGAGCTCTGGAAACACCATATATTTT	CASSVRDRSSGNTIYF
TRBV11-3	TRBJ1-1	NA	NA	TGTGCCAGCAGCTTAGACCAATGGAACACTGAAGCTTTCTTT	CASSLDQWNTEAFF
TRBV7-9	TRBJ1-4	NA	once	TGTGCCAGCAGCTTAGTGGGGGCCGCAACTAATGAAAAACTGTTTTTT	CASSLVGAATNEKLFF
TRBV5-5	TRBJ1-5	TRBD1	NA	TGTGCCAGCAGCCCAACCGGGACAGCTTATAGCAATCAGCCCCAGCATTTT	CASSPTGTAYSNQPQHF
TRBV7-9	TRBJ2-1	NA	NA	TGTGCCAGCAGTTGGAAGTACAGCTCCTACAATGAGCAGTTCTTC	CASSWKYSSYNEQFF
TRBV5-1	TRBJ2-5	TRBD2	few	TGCGCCAGCAGCTTGGCCGGGGGGGTTTCCCAAGAGACCCAGTACTTC	CASSLAGGVSQETQYF
TRBV6-2/TRBV6-3	TRBJ2-7	TRBD1	NA	TGTGCCAGCAGCCAAGACAGGGCTGGCGAGCAGTACTTC	CASSQDRAGEQYF
TRBV2	TRBJ2-5	TRBD2	NA	TGTGCCAGCAGATCGGGACTAGCGGGAGAAGAGACCCAGTACTTC	CASRSGLAGEETQYF
TRBV18	TRBJ1-3	NA	NA	TGTGCCAGCTCACCGGTGGGGGGAGACTCTGGAAACACCATATATTTT	CASSPVGGDSGNTIYF
TRBV11-2	TRBJ2-7	NA	NA	TGTGCCAGCAGCTTCTGGACGGGAACCTACGAGCAGTACTTC	CASSFWTGTYEQYF
TRBV5-4	TRBJ2-7	TRBD1	NA	TGTGCCAGCAGCGTAGGGGGCGTGGGGCAGTACTTC	CASSVGGVGQYF
TRBV7-2	TRBJ2-7	TRBD1	NA	TGTGCCAGCAGCGCGGACAGGGTCTTCGAGCAGTACTTC	CASSADRVFEQYF